This T cell receptor (beta chain) was recovered during a study of blood T cell repertoires in COVID-19. Background on the study: Spain, Italy and the United States supplied samples that represented acute and convalescent COVID-19. The cDNA or gDNA used as material had been derived from T cells, B-cell-depleted T cells, or PBMCs.

Assay used: immunoSEQ multiplex PCR; TCRdb lists only in-frame clones, some missing. In the table there are about 430,000 clones, 85% to 90% of which are singletons. Trimming took 6 bases from V and 0 from J, leaving 16 bases between them. Germline CDR1 and CDR2: DFQATT and SNEGSKA (reference sequence). This CDR3 contains 15 residues. This receptor was taken from a man between 18 and 35 years old with COVID-19, enrolled during active disease. The specimen sequenced was peripheral blood. The V and J genes are TRBV20-1 and TRBJ2-3; perhaps TRBD1 as D (6 bases). The CDR3 bases are TGCAGTGCCAGTAAGACAGGAGAAAGCACAGATACGCAGTATTTT. Its protein is CSASKTGESTDTQYF.